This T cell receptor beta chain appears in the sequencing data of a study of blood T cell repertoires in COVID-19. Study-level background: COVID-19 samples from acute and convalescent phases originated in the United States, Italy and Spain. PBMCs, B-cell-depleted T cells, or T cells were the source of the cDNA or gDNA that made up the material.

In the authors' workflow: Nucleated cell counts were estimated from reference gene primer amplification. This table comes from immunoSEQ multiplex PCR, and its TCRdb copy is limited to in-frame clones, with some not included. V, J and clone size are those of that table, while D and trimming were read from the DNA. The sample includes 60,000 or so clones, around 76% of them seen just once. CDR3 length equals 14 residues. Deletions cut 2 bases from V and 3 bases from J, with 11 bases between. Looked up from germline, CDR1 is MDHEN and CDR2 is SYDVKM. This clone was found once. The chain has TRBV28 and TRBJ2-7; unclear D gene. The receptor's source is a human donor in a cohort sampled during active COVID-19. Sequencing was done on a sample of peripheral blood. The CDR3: CASSLVSPYYEQYF. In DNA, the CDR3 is TGTGCCAGCAGTTTAGTCAGTCCATACTACGAGCAGTACTTC. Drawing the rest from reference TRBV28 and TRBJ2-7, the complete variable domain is DVKVTQSSRYLVKRTGEKVFLECVQDMDHENMFWYRQDPGLGLRLIYFSYDVKMKEKGDIPEGYSVSREKKERFSLILESASTNQTSMYLCASSLVSPYYEQYFGPGTRLTVT.